Listed below are T cell receptor beta chains from one sample, sequenced in a study of blood T cell repertoires in COVID-19. Here immunoSEQ multiplex PCR was the method, and the copy in TCRdb shows in-frame clones only, minus some. The sample lists about 140,000 clones, about four fifths occurring once. Sequenced material: peripheral blood. The receptors were sampled from a man aged 65 to 85 who had recovered from COVID-19. The CDR3 runs from the conserved cysteine through the conserved F or W. A D gene is named only where the DNA matches it firmly. Only part of the rows carry a size: once, few, many, or a class if the clone is expanded.

clone_size	v_call	j_call	d_call	cdr3_length	cdr3_nt	cdr3_aa
.	TRBV5-4	TRBJ2-3	TRBD2	19	TGTGCCAGCAGCTTGGGGGAGGAGCGGGGCGTTATTAGCACAGATACGCAGTATTTT	CASSLGEERGVISTDTQYF
.	TRBV19	TRBJ2-7	.	12	TGTGCCAGTAGCCCAGCAGGGTACGAGCAGTACTTC	CASSPAGYEQYF
few	TRBV5-1	TRBJ2-5	TRBD1	14	TGCGCCAGCAGCTGGGACAGGGGCCAAGAGACCCAGTACTTC	CASSWDRGQETQYF
few	TRBV5-1	TRBJ2-3	TRBD2	15	TGCGCCAGCACGAACGGGGAGGGGTTCACAGATACGCAGTATTTT	CASTNGEGFTDTQYF
few	TRBV5-4	TRBJ2-3	TRBD2	17	TGTGCCAGCAGCTTGGGAGGTGTAGCGGGAGTCGGAGATACGCAGTATTTT	CASSLGGVAGVGDTQYF
.	TRBV10-1	TRBJ2-7	TRBD2	14	TGCGCCAGCAGCGGACTAGCGGGAGCTCACGAGCAGTACTTC	CASSGLAGAHEQYF
.	TRBV6-5	TRBJ2-7	.	12	TGTGCCAGCAGTTACCGAGGACAGGAGCAGTACTTC	CASSYRGQEQYF
.	TRBV19	TRBJ2-1	TRBD2	15	TGTGCCAGTAGTAGGACTAGCGGCTATTACAATGAGCAGTTCTTC	CASSRTSGYYNEQFF
.	TRBV4-1	TRBJ2-5	TRBD2	15	TGCGCCAGCAGCCGAACCCTAGCGGGAGCTGAGACCCAGTACTTC	CASSRTLAGAETQYF
few	TRBV29-1	TRBJ2-7	TRBD1	12	TGCAGCGCCGACAGGACAGGGAACGAGCAGTACTTC	CSADRTGNEQYF
.	TRBV2	TRBJ2-2	TRBD1	15	TGTGCCAGCCGTGGACAGGTTCTTAGCACCGGGGAGCTGTTTTTT	CASRGQVLSTGELFF
once	TRBV11-2	TRBJ1-2	.	19	TGTGCCAGCAACCCCTCTTTCGGGCAGGGAAGAAATAAAGACGGTGGCTACACCTTC	CASNPSFGQGRNKDGGYTF
.	TRBV3-1/TRBV3-2	TRBJ2-5	TRBD1	16	TGTGCCAGCAGCCCGCAGGATATAGGGGGCTATGAGACCCAGTACTTC	CASSPQDIGGYETQYF
.	TRBV4-3	TRBJ2-3	.	18	TGCGCCAGCAGCCAAGGGGGGGGACAGGCCCGATTCACAGATACGCAGTATTTT	CASSQGGGQARFTDTQYF
.	TRBV5-1	TRBJ2-2	.	16	TGCGCCAGCAGCTTACGTCCCTCCTCTAGCGCCGGGGAGCTGTTTTTT	CASSLRPSSSAGELFF
.	TRBV27	TRBJ2-5	.	15	TGTGCCAGCAGTTTATCGTTAGTAATGTCCGAGACCCAGTACTTC	CASSLSLVMSETQYF
.	TRBV19	TRBJ2-3	.	14	TGTGCCAGTAGTATGAACTTAGCCACAGATACGCAGTATTTT	CASSMNLATDTQYF
few	TRBV7-9	TRBJ2-1	.	13	TGTGCCAGCAGCTTAGCTTCGACTGATGAGCAGTTCTTC	CASSLASTDEQFF
few	TRBV7-2	TRBJ2-1	TRBD2	18	TGTGCCAGCAGCTTAGAAGGTACTAGCGGGAGATTCAGGAATGAGCAGTTCTTC	CASSLEGTSGRFRNEQFF
.	TRBV6-2/TRBV6-3	TRBJ2-7	TRBD1	18	TGTGCCAGCAGTTCATGGCAAGGGGGCACCATCGGCCCCTACGAGCAGTACTTC	CASSSWQGGTIGPYEQYF
.	TRBV12-3/TRBV12-4	TRBJ1-1	.	11	TGTGCCAGCAGCCGCGGGGGTACGCCTTTCTTT	CASSRGGTPFF
few	TRBV18	TRBJ2-5	TRBD1	14	TGTGCCAGCTCACGGACAGGGGTACAAGAGACCCAGTACTTC	CASSRTGVQETQYF
.	TRBV3-1/TRBV3-2	TRBJ2-7	TRBD2	15	TGTGCCAGCAGCCGATTCGGGACTAGCGGCTACGAGCAGTACTTC	CASSRFGTSGYEQYF
.	TRBV4-1	TRBJ2-3	TRBD2	18	TGCGCCAGCAGCCAAGAACCCACCCTAGCGGCTAGCACAGATACGCAGTATTTT	CASSQEPTLAASTDTQYF
.	TRBV7-9	TRBJ2-1	.	11	TGTGCCAGCAGCTTAGCCGATGAGCAGTTCTTC	CASSLADEQFF
.	TRBV7-3	TRBJ2-3	TRBD2	18	TGTGCCAGCAGCCCCCAACCTCCGGGACTAGCGGGAGTCTATACGCAGTATTTT	CASSPQPPGLAGVYTQYF
.	TRBV7-2	TRBJ1-5	TRBD1	15	TGTGCCAGCAGCTCCACAGGGGATGGCAATCAGCCCCAGCATTTT	CASSSTGDGNQPQHF
.	TRBV5-1	TRBJ1-1	.	13	TGCGCCAGCAGCTTACAAGTGGACACTGAAGCTTTCTTT	CASSLQVDTEAFF
.	TRBV24-1	TRBJ2-7	.	15	TGTGCCACCAGTCGCCAGCGCAGGGGGGCCCACGAGCAGTACTTC	CATSRQRRGAHEQYF
.	TRBV18	TRBJ1-1	.	13	TGTGCCACTACGGACAGTTTGAACACTGAAGCTTTCTTT	CATTDSLNTEAFF
.	TRBV19	TRBJ2-2	TRBD1	16	TGTGCCAGTTCCTTAGACCAGGGGGCGAACACCGGGGAGCTGTTTTTT	CASSLDQGANTGELFF
.	TRBV28	TRBJ2-5	TRBD1	15	TGTGCCAGCAGTTCAAGACAGGGGATCCAAGAGACCCAGTACTTC	CASSSRQGIQETQYF
once	TRBV5-4	TRBJ1-1	.	13	TGTGCCAGCAGTTCCAACCTAGGCACTGAAGCTTTCTTT	CASSSNLGTEAFF
.	TRBV29-1	TRBJ2-1	TRBD2	15	TGCAGCGTTGAAGATCTAGCGGGAGGGGGGGGCGAGCAGTTCTTC	CSVEDLAGGGGEQFF
.	TRBV6-5	TRBJ2-7	.	16	TGTGCCAGCAGTTACTCTGGTGCGGGGCGCTCCTACGAGCAGTACTTC	CASSYSGAGRSYEQYF
.	TRBV19	TRBJ1-1	TRBD1	16	TGTGCCAGTAGTGAGCGGACAGGGGGCATGGACACTGAAGCTTTCTTT	CASSERTGGMDTEAFF
.	TRBV15	TRBJ2-7	.	15	TGTGCCACCAGCCCAACAGCCGGGAATCTCTACGAGCAGTACTTC	CATSPTAGNLYEQYF
.	TRBV18	TRBJ1-2	.	17	TGTGCCAGCTCACCACAGCCCCGAGGCAGGGGAGAATATGGCTACACCTTC	CASSPQPRGRGEYGYTF
.	TRBV7-2	TRBJ2-3	.	16	TGTGCCAGCAGCTTAGTGGTAGGAGTTAATATCAATACGCAGTATTTT	CASSLVVGVNINTQYF
.	TRBV2	TRBJ1-1	.	13	TGTGCCAGCAGGGGGGGAAGGGACACTGAAGCTTTCTTT	CASRGGRDTEAFF
.	TRBV7-3	TRBJ2-1	TRBD2	16	TGTGCCAGCAGCTTAACGGCTAGCGGGATAGAGAATGAGCAGTTCTTC	CASSLTASGIENEQFF
.	TRBV19	TRBJ2-1	.	13	TGTGCCAGTAGTATGAGGGGGTACAATGAGCAGTTCTTC	CASSMRGYNEQFF
.	TRBV28	TRBJ2-7	TRBD2	15	TGTGCCATCTCCGGGACTAGCGGGAGAACCTACGAGCAGTACTTC	CAISGTSGRTYEQYF
.	TRBV9	TRBJ2-3	TRBD1	17	TGTGCCAGCAGCGAGCGGTGGGGGACAGGGATGCCAGATACGCAGTATTTT	CASSERWGTGMPDTQYF
.	TRBV5-1	TRBJ2-7	.	13	TGCGCCAGCAGCGAGGCTATCACCTACGAGCAGTACTTC	CASSEAITYEQYF
.	TRBV5-4	TRBJ1-1	TRBD1	15	TGTGCCAGCAGCTCCGGGACAGGGGAACACACTGAAGCTTTCTTT	CASSSGTGEHTEAFF
few	TRBV5-4	TRBJ1-6	.	14	TGTGCCAGCAGGACAACAGGGCTCAACTCACCCCTCCACTTT	CASRTTGLNSPLHF